This T cell receptor (beta chain) stems from a study of blood T cell repertoires in COVID-19. Study summary: The samples span acute and convalescent COVID-19 from the United States, Italy and Spain.

Trimming removed 0 bases at V and 0 bases at J, with 6 bases between. CDR1 ENHRY and CDR2 SYGVKD come from the germline V gene. CDR3 length equals 15 residues. As originally analysed: Reference gene primer amplification yielded estimated nucleated cell counts. Clones were read by immunoSEQ multiplex PCR, and TCRdb kept only the in-frame ones, dropping some. That table furnishes V, J and clone size, whereas the DNA furnished D and trimming. The data contain under 350,000 clones, around 89% of them seen just once; the ten biggest clones take up about 4.6%. Sequencing used peripheral blood. The chain joins TRBV10-3 to TRBJ2-1; D not certain. This TCR came from a man aged 35 to 55 with acute or convalescent COVID-19. In nucleotides, the CDR3 is TGTGCCATCAGTGAGTCCCCTAGCTCCTACAATGAGCAGTTCTTC. Its translation: CAISESPSSYNEQFF.